What follows are 18 T cell receptor beta chains derived from one specimen sequenced in a study of shared clonotypes between healthy human individuals. Repertoires were generated with immunoSEQ multiplex PCR, while TCRdb's copy carries only in-frame clones and drops some. In the table there are 1,500,000 or so clones, roughly 96% of which are singletons. The sample comprised naive CD4+ T cells sorted from blood. Stated subset: CD45RA+ positively selected. These TCRs come from a man aged 25-45 years in good health.

V and J are TRBV9 and TRBJ2-1, with 10 bases matching TRBD2. Germline V gene data show CDR1 as SGDLS and CDR2 as YYNGEE. V shed 4 bases, J shed 4 bases, and the junction held 11 bases outside the gene matches. CDR3 length: 17 residues. CDR3 nucleotide sequence: TGTGCCAGCAGCACTAAGATCCGGACTAGCGGATACAATGAGCAGTTCTTC. This sequence encodes CASSTKIRTSGYNEQFF.

Turning to this clone: Different DNA sequences within this sample yield the same CDR3. The V call is TRBV5-1, the J call TRBJ2-1, with 10 bases aligning to TRBD1. Germline CDR1 SGHRS, CDR2 YFSETQ. The ends lost 0 bases at V and 7 bases at J; junction bases unmatched: 1. CDR3 size: 14 residues. The CDR3 loop reads CASSLGTGGNEQFF. CDR3 DNA: TGCGCCAGCAGCTTGGGGACAGGGGGGAATGAGCAGTTCTTC.

This sequence joins TRBV19 and TRBJ2-7, with TRBD1 matching 11 bases. This CDR3 contains 13 residues. The ends lost 6 bases at V and 7 bases at J; junction bases unmatched: 5. Germline lookup yields CDR1 LNHDA and CDR2 SQIVND (reference sequence). The DNA of the CDR3 is TGTGCCAGTAGGGACAGGGGGCAGAAAGAGCAGTACTTC. It codes for CASRDRGQKEQYF.

V gene TRBV10-3 combines with J gene TRBJ2-1, with 11 positions matching TRBD1. The ends lost 5 bases at V and 3 bases at J; junction bases unmatched: 12. This CDR3 has 18 residues. Germline loops: CDR1 ENHRY, CDR2 SYGVKD. CDR3 region: CAISPGQGVLRVYNEQFF. CDR3 sequence (DNA): TGTGCCATCAGTCCGGGACAGGGGGTTCTGAGGGTCTACAATGAGCAGTTCTTC.

In this sample, this clone turned up once. The chain uses TRBV7-2 and TRBJ2-7, with D possibly matching TRBD2 (5 bases). The CDR3 has 15 residues. Trimming removed 2 bases at V and 1 base at J, with 12 bases between. Germline lookup yields CDR1 SGHTA and CDR2 FQGNSA. CDR3 residues: CASSLTLGVSYEQYF. CDR3 coding DNA: TGTGCCAGCAGCTTAACCCTCGGGGTATCCTACGAGCAGTACTTC.

The rearrangement joins TRBV28 to TRBJ1-3; maybe TRBD1 (6 bases). CDR3 size: 16 residues. Germline V gene sequence: CDR1 MDHEN, CDR2 SYDVKM. V was shortened by 6 bases and J by 3 bases, with 18 bases between the two germline ends. CDR3 sequence: CASSPRGGAGGNTIYF. The CDR3 nucleotides read TGTGCCAGCAGCCCCCGAGGGGGGGCGGGTGGAAACACCATATATTTT.

V usage is TRBV18 and J usage is TRBJ2-3, with D unclear. The CDR3 has 13 residues. CDR1 and CDR2 from the germline V gene are KGHSH and LQKENI. The ends were cut back, 5 bases at V and 0 bases at J, with 6 bases in the middle. CDR3 sequence reads: CASSVTSTDTQYF. CDR3 coding DNA: TGTGCCAGCTCAGTTACTAGCACAGATACGCAGTATTTT.

In its sample, this clone was seen once. The genes are TRBV12-5 and TRBJ2-2; 14 bases fit TRBD2. J gave up 4 bases and V 0 bases, and 13 bases lay outside the gene matches. CDR3 length: 21 amino acids. The germline V gene encodes CDR1 LGHNT and CDR2 FRNRAP. The CDR3 loop is CASGLVPGGLAGAVGTGELFF. CDR3 bases: TGTGCTAGTGGTTTGGTACCCGGGGGACTAGCGGGAGCTGTCGGCACCGGGGAGCTGTTTTTT. Full variable domain (remainder filled in from reference TRBV12-5 and TRBJ2-2): DARVTQTPRHKVTEMGQEVTMRCQPILGHNTVFWYRQTMMQGLELLAYFRNRAPLDDSGMPKDRFSAEMPDATLATLKIQPSEPRDSAVYFCASGLVPGGLAGAVGTGELFFGEGSRLTVL.

This rearrangement joins TRBV7-2 to TRBJ1-2; weak D call: TRBD1 (6 bases). The germline V and J ends were trimmed by 5 bases and 1 base, with 8 bases remaining between them. The V gene's germline CDR1 is SGHTA and CDR2 FQGNSA. The CDR3 has 13 residues. Written as DNA, the CDR3 is TGTGCCAGCAGCACCAGGGGTAACTATGGCTACACCTTC. Translated, it gives CASSTRGNYGYTF.

Turning to this clone: Other DNA sequences in this sample translate to the same CDR3. The rearrangement joins TRBV18 to TRBJ1-4; TRBD1 might be the D (6 bases). The germline V and J ends were trimmed by 6 bases and 0 bases, with 8 bases remaining between them. The germline V gene has CDR1 KGHSH and CDR2 LQKENI. The CDR3 length is 14 residues. As DNA, the CDR3 is TGTGCCAGCTCTGGACAGCCAACTAATGAAAAACTGTTTTTT. Translation: CASSGQPTNEKLFF.

The V call is TRBV5-4, the J call TRBJ2-7, with 7 nucleotides matching TRBD1. Unmatched junction bases numbered 11, after V lost 4 bases and J lost 7 bases. The CDR3 sequence is 14 residues long. CDR1 is SGHNT, CDR2 YYREEE, per germline (reference sequence). As DNA, the CDR3 is TGTGCCAGCAGCCTGGACAGGATGGCACCAGAGCAGTACTTC. Translating it yields CASSLDRMAPEQYF.

The chain combines TRBV6-5 with TRBJ2-7, with TRBD1 matching 7 bases. Trimming took 5 bases from V and 2 from J; bases not matched to a gene: 6. Germline values: CDR1 MNHEY, CDR2 SVGAGI. The CDR3 has 14 amino acids. The CDR3 sequence is CASSQRQGPYEQYF. As DNA, the CDR3 is TGTGCCAGCAGTCAACGACAGGGTCCCTACGAGCAGTACTTC.

CDR3 nucleotide sequence: TGTGCCAGCAGCTTAGGACAGGGTCGTGCCCAAGAGACCCAGTACTTC. It codes for CASSLGQGRAQETQYF. J is TRBJ2-5 and V is TRBV11-2, with 7 bases lining up with TRBD1. Germline V gene sequence: CDR1 SGHAT, CDR2 FQNNGV. V was pared by 1 base and J by 1 base, with 6 bases of the junction left unmatched. CDR3 length: 16 amino acids.

V gene TRBV15 combines with J gene TRBJ2-5, with a possible D match to TRBD1 (6 bases). Trimming removed 6 bases at V and 6 bases at J, with 14 bases between. CDR1 and CDR2 (germline): LNHNV, YYDKDF (reference sequence). This CDR3 contains 13 residues. This chain's CDR3 is CATSGQLGKTQYF. The DNA of the CDR3 is TGTGCCACCAGTGGACAGTTGGGAAAGACCCAGTACTTC.

The J gene is TRBJ2-7, the V gene TRBV30; possible D gene TRBD1, 6 bases. CDR3 size: 15 residues. CDR1 is GTSNPN, CDR2 SVGIG, per germline (reference sequence). V lost 3 bases and J lost 1, with 16 bases in between. The CDR3 region has the DNA TGTGCCTGGAGGCCAGGGGTTATAGGATCCTACGAGCAGTACTTC. This translates into CAWRPGVIGSYEQYF. The full variable domain, in which reference TRBV30 and TRBJ2-7 provide the parts outside the CDR3, is SQTIHQWPATLVQPVGSPLSLECTVEGTSNPNLYWYRQAAGRGLQLLFYSVGIGQISSEVPQNLSASRPQDRQFILSSKKLLLSDSGFYLCAWRPGVIGSYEQYFGPGTRLTVT.

The rearrangement uses TRBV20-1 and TRBJ2-7; 8 bases are shared with TRBD2. The CDR3 extends over 11 amino acids. Germline V CDR1 and CDR2: DFQATT, SNEGSKA (reference sequence). V was clipped by 6 bases and J by 5 bases; unmatched bases: 3. CDR3 loop: CSASGGDEQYF. The CDR3 coding sequence is TGCAGTGCCTCGGGGGGGGACGAGCAGTACTTC.

The chain carries TRBV5-1 and TRBJ2-5; 8 bases are shared with TRBD1. The CDR3 is 13 residues long. Germline V gene data show CDR1 as SGHRS and CDR2 as YFSETQ. Germline trimming cut 5 bases from V and 2 bases from J; bases unmatched to any gene: 2. CDR3 amino acids: CASRDREQETQYF. CDR3 DNA: TGCGCCAGCAGGGACAGGGAACAAGAGACCCAGTACTTC.

CDR3 protein: CASSTWSLRTGELFF. The CDR3 DNA reads as TGTGCCAGTAGCACCTGGAGCCTGAGGACCGGGGAGCTGTTTTTT. The J gene is TRBJ2-2, the V gene TRBV19; no firm D call. The CDR3 consists of 15 residues. Germline V gene sequence: CDR1 LNHDA, CDR2 SQIVND (reference sequence). V dropped 6 bases and J dropped 5 bases, with 16 bases sitting between them. The full variable domain, completed using reference TRBV19 and TRBJ2-2, is DGGITQSPKYLFRKEGQNVTLSCEQNLNHDAMYWYRQDPGQGLRLIYYSQIVNDFQKGDIAEGYSVSREKKESFPLTVTSAQKNPTAFYLCASSTWSLRTGELFFGEGSRLTVL.